The 21 T cell receptor beta chains presented below share a single source sample, sequenced in a study of cytomegalovirus exposure and HLA in healthy donors. Here immunoSEQ multiplex PCR was the method, and the copy in TCRdb shows in-frame clones only, minus some. There are 300,000 to 400,000 clones in the sample; 75% to 90% occur only once, and over 0.75% lies in the top ten. What was sequenced was PBMCs. The receptors were gathered from a woman aged 18-30 years in good health and CMV-seronegative.

The genes are TRBV9 and TRBJ2-3; tentative D call: TRBD2 (6 bases). Germline V lookup: CDR1 SGDLS, CDR2 YYNGEE. The CDR3 contains 15 residues. V was clipped by 2 bases and J by 0 bases, with 10 bases between them. CDR3 protein: CASSVEGSSTDTQYF. In nucleotides, the CDR3 is TGTGCCAGCAGCGTGGAGGGAAGTAGCACAGATACGCAGTATTTT.

The genes are TRBV4-1 and TRBJ2-7, with 13 bases lining up with TRBD2. The germline CDR1 and CDR2 sequences are MGHRA and YSYEKL. The J segment lost 3 bases and the V segment lost 5 bases, leaving 4 bases of the junction unmatched. This CDR3 spans 15 amino acids. This chain's CDR3 is CASSSGTSGIYEQYF. In DNA, the CDR3 is TGCGCCAGCAGCTCCGGGACTAGCGGGATCTACGAGCAGTACTTC.

V usage is TRBV6-4 and J usage is TRBJ2-1; 10 bases fit TRBD2. CDR3 size: 18 residues. J gave up 7 bases and V 7 bases, and 19 bases lay outside the gene matches. Germline lookup yields CDR1 MRHNA and CDR2 SNTAGT. CDR3 in amino acids: CASNKGLATEHMENEQFF. The CDR3 DNA sequence: TGTGCCAGCAATAAGGGACTAGCGACCGAACATATGGAGAATGAGCAGTTCTTC.

The chain has TRBV28 and TRBJ2-2, with D unresolved. Trimming pared 3 bases from V and 4 bases from J, leaving 6 bases between. The V gene's germline CDR1 is MDHEN and CDR2 SYDVKM. This CDR3 region has 13 residues. Written as DNA, the CDR3 is TGTGCCAGCAGTTTCAAATTCACCGGGGAGCTGTTTTTT. Protein sequence: CASSFKFTGELFF. The entire variable domain, with the rest obtained from reference TRBV28 and TRBJ2-2, is as follows: DVKVTQSSRYLVKRTGEKVFLECVQDMDHENMFWYRQDPGLGLRLIYFSYDVKMKEKGDIPEGYSVSREKKERFSLILESASTNQTSMYLCASSFKFTGELFFGEGSRLTVL.

The gene calls are TRBV6-1 and TRBJ2-2, with D possibly TRBD1 on 6 matching bases. The V gene's germline CDR1 is MNHNS and CDR2 SASEGT. With 7 bases removed from V and 3 bases from J, the gap between germline ends came to 12 bases. This CDR3 contains 14 residues. CDR3 residues: CASIAGADTGELFF. The CDR3 nucleotides read TGTGCCAGCATTGCAGGGGCGGACACCGGGGAGCTGTTTTTT.

The V and J genes are TRBV2 and TRBJ2-3; 13 nucleotides line up with TRBD2. V gave up 6 bases and J gave up 8 bases; unmatched junction bases: 11. Per germline, CDR1 SNHLY and CDR2 FYNNEI. CDR3 length: 16 residues. The CDR3 coding sequence is TGTGCCAGCAGACCCGGGACTAGCGGGGAGCTTGCTACGCAGTATTTT. Its translation is CASRPGTSGELATQYF.

This clone was seen just once. The chain couples TRBV7-2 to TRBJ2-5; 10 positions match TRBD2. Germline assignment: CDR1 SGHTA and CDR2 FQGNSA. CDR3 size: 17 residues. The V segment lost 2 bases and the J segment 2 bases; nucleotides outside the gene matches: 8. CDR3 loop: CASSLRGRTSGQETQYF. The CDR3 DNA reads TGTGCCAGCAGCTTAAGGGGTCGGACTAGCGGACAAGAGACCCAGTACTTC.

The chain recombines TRBV6-1 with TRBJ2-1; TRBD2 aligns across 9 bases. The CDR3 is 15 amino acids. Germline V gene data show CDR1 as MNHNS and CDR2 as SASEGT. V trimming: 3 bases; J trimming: 4 bases; junction bases outside the gene matches: 4. The chain's CDR3 is CASSDETSGYNEQFF. The CDR3 bases are TGTGCCAGCAGTGATGAGACTAGCGGATACAATGAGCAGTTCTTC.

This chain connects TRBV9 to TRBJ1-1; 7 bases align to TRBD1. The germline V gene has CDR1 SGDLS and CDR2 YYNGEE. V lost 3 bases, J lost 3 bases, and 8 bases stayed unmatched. This CDR3 is 15 amino acids long. CDR3 sequence: CASSARPRGDTEAFF. The CDR3 DNA is TGTGCCAGCAGCGCACGCCCCAGGGGGGACACTGAAGCTTTCTTT.

This clone occurred a few times. The gene calls are TRBV4-1 and TRBJ1-6, with 7 bases aligning to TRBD1. V was clipped by 1 base and J by 10 bases; unmatched bases: 13. The germline V gene encodes CDR1 MGHRA and CDR2 YSYEKL. CDR3 length equals 17 residues. Here the CDR3 DNA reads TGCGCCAGCAGCCAAGGCCCGGGACAGAAGGTTGGCTCACCCCTCCACTTT. Protein product: CASSQGPGQKVGSPLHF.

The genes are TRBV2 and TRBJ1-1, with D tentatively TRBD1 (6 bases). The CDR3 runs to 14 residues. Looked up from germline, CDR1 is SNHLY and CDR2 is FYNNEI. The V and J ends lost 1 base and 4 bases respectively, with 10 bases between them. The CDR3 bases are TGTGCCAGCAGTGAAGGGGCAGGGGCCACTGAAGCTTTCTTT. Its protein product is CASSEGAGATEAFF.

The V gene is TRBV9, the J gene TRBJ2-1, with 11 bases identical to TRBD2. The trim removed 4 bases at V and 5 bases at J, leaving 5 bases unmatched. The germline CDR1 and CDR2 sequences are SGDLS and YYNGEE. The CDR3 sequence is 15 residues long. This CDR3 is CASSPTGLADNEQFF. The CDR3 DNA is TGTGCCAGCAGCCCTACGGGACTAGCGGACAATGAGCAGTTCTTC.

The chain carries TRBV28 and TRBJ2-3; 7 positions match TRBD2. The CDR3 runs to 16 residues. Germline V gene lookup returns CDR1 MDHEN and CDR2 SYDVKM. The trim removed 3 bases at V and 1 base at J, leaving 7 bases unmatched. CDR3 region: CASSLGSGGRTDTQYF. The DNA for the CDR3 is TGTGCCAGCAGTTTGGGATCGGGGGGACGCACAGATACGCAGTATTTT.

This chain joins TRBV2 and TRBJ2-1, with no clear D. CDR1 is SNHLY and CDR2 is FYNNEI in the germline V gene. The germline V and J ends were trimmed by 3 bases and 7 bases, with 7 bases remaining between them. The CDR3 consists of 12 residues. CDR3 sequence: CASSDLLNEQFF. The CDR3 nucleotides are TGTGCCAGCAGTGACCTATTGAATGAGCAGTTCTTC.

To note about this clone: At one of its ends the junction is not consistent with the germline gene, which may arise from a read error. The V and J genes are TRBV4-1 and TRBJ2-7; 9 nucleotides align to TRBD1. Per the germline V gene, CDR1 is MGHRA and CDR2 is YSYEKL. The CDR3 loop spans 15 amino acids. CDR3 coding DNA: TGCGCCAGCAGCCAAGAGGGACAGGGCTCCAACGAGCAGTACTTC. Encoded protein: CASSQEGQGSNEQYF.

J is TRBJ2-2 and V is TRBV28, with 7 bases that match TRBD2. CDR1 and CDR2 (germline): MDHEN, SYDVKM. The V segment lost 6 bases and the J segment 6 bases; nucleotides outside the gene matches: 4. This CDR3 region has 13 residues. The DNA of the CDR3 is TGTGCCAGCAGGAGCGGGACTCCCGGGGAGCTGTTTTTT. Amino acid sequence: CASRSGTPGELFF.

The rearrangement joins TRBV5-8 to TRBJ1-2; D not resolved. This CDR3 is built from 12 residues. V was trimmed by 0 bases and J by 8 bases, leaving 8 bases between them. In germline, CDR1 is SGHTS, CDR2 YDEGEE. For the CDR3, the DNA is TGTGCCAGCAGCTTGGGTGGCCGAGGCTACACCTTC. It encodes CASSLGGRGYTF.

The chain combines TRBV6-1 with TRBJ1-1; tentatively, D is TRBD1 (6 bases). Germline values: CDR1 MNHNS, CDR2 SASEGT. V dropped 9 bases and J dropped 8 bases, with 13 bases sitting between them. The CDR3 sequence is 11 residues long. This chain's CDR3 is CASRHQGEAFF. CDR3 in DNA: TGTGCCAGTCGACACCAGGGGGAAGCTTTCTTT.

The chain uses TRBV5-1 and TRBJ2-6; D is perhaps TRBD2 (5 bases). V shed 1 base and J shed 4 bases, with 12 bases lying between them. In germline, CDR1 is SGHRS, CDR2 YFSETQ. This CDR3 spans 16 amino acids. The CDR3 coding sequence is TGCGCCAGCAGCTTGTTAGGCGGGCTCGGGGCCAACGTCCTGACTTTC. Amino acids: CASSLLGGLGANVLTF.

The chain uses TRBV2 and TRBJ2-2; 7 bases are a match to TRBD2. CDR3 length equals 17 residues. Germline V gene sequence: CDR1 SNHLY, CDR2 FYNNEI. The ends lost 0 bases at V and 6 bases at J; junction bases unmatched: 10. CDR3: CASSEALSGKLSGELFF. The DNA for the CDR3 is TGTGCCAGCAGTGAAGCGCTCAGCGGGAAGCTCTCCGGGGAGCTGTTTTTT.

The chain joins TRBV27 to TRBJ1-2; D is uncertain. The germline gives CDR1 MNHEY, CDR2 SMNVEV (reference sequence). The CDR3 length is 12 residues. V lost 6 bases, J lost 5 bases, and 10 bases lay in between. The CDR3 DNA reads TGTGCCAGCAGCGATACACCGTATGGCTACACCTTC. Protein: CASSDTPYGYTF.